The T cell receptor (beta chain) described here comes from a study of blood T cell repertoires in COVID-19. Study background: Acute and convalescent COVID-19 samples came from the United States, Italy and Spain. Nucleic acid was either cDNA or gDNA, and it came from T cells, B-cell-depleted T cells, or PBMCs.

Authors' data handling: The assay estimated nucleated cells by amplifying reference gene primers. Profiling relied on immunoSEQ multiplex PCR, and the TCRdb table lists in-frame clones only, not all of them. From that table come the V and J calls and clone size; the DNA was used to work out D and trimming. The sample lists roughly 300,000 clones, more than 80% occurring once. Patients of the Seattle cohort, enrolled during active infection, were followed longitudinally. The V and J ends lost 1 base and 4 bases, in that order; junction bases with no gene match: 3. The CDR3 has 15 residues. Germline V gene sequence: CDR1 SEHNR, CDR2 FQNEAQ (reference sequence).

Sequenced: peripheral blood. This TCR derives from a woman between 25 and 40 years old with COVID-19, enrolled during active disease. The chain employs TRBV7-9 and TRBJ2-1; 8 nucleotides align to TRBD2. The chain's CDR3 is CASSLGPSGYNEQFF. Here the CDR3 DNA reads TGTGCCAGCAGCTTAGGTCCTAGCGGGTACAATGAGCAGTTCTTC. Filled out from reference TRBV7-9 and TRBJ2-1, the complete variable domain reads DTGVSQNPRHKITKRGQNVTFRCDPISEHNRLYWYRQTLGQGPEFLTYFQNEAQLEKSRLLSDRFSAERPKGSFSTLEIQRTEQGDSAMYLCASSLGPSGYNEQFFGPGTRLTVL.